The sample holds many counts of the clone carrying this TCR beta chain. The data originate from a study of HIV-infected children after antiretroviral therapy interruption. Germline CDR1 is SNHLY and CDR2 is FYNNEI. V was cut by 5 bases and J by 4 bases, with 11 bases left in between. The CDR3 is 13 residues long. Documented treatment: PENTA 11 planned treatment interruption arm or continuous ART arm. A 3' RACE protocol on RNA, with unique molecular identifiers, produced the TCR library. Using its own MiXCR run on the 3' RACE reads, TCRdb lists one record per CDR3 protein. The sample lists 45,000 to 50,000 distinct CDR3 sequences, 4.3% occurring once.

The clonotype originates from a pool of human donors with HIV. The chain combines TRBV2 with TRBJ1-2; a possible D gene is TRBD1 (6 bases). The sequencing used CD45RA+ CD4+ T cells from PBMCs, pooled from several time points, collected from a donor given antiretroviral therapy, either interrupted or continuous. The sample's subset: naive CD4+ CD45RA+ CD45RO- T cells. In DNA, the CDR3 is TGTGCCAGCAGTAGTACAGGGTCCTATGGCTACACCTTC. The encoded protein is CASSSTGSYGYTF.